Described below is a single T cell receptor (beta chain) sequence and its context. It has no known antigen specificity. The input lacks base qualities; no much larger clone sits a single base away. To prepare the library, the immunoSEQ multiplex PCR assay was applied. For the multiplex PCR, a mixture combining 60 forward primers for TCR Vbeta segments and 13 reverse primers for TCR Jbeta segments was used. Amplification of the CDR3 region of rearranged TCR beta genes was performed with a multiplex PCR assay on genomic DNA. The amplified TCR beta libraries were sequenced on the Illumina HiSeq System as 87-base-pair reads. The source study handled its data this way. In a later analysis, 77 million or so unique TCR beta chains were counted across the approximately 620 repertoires, and approximately 11 million of these chains were shared by at least two donors. Raw reads were error-corrected and collapsed into unique sequences with a nearest-neighbor algorithm that merged closely related sequences to remove PCR and sequencing errors. V, D and J gene segments were assigned by aligning CDR3 sequences to IMGT reference sequences. For a sequence to be retained, at least a six-nucleotide match to both a V gene segment and a J gene segment was required. Rearrangements were called productive when the CDR3 lacked stop codons and stayed in frame with V and J; all others were non-productive. CDR3 was defined by IMGT convention, running from the second conserved V-encoded cysteine to the conserved J-encoded phenylalanine. Sequences without an unambiguous match to a single V gene segment were excluded from the earlier analysis of approximately 560 of the donors. In an earlier analysis of approximately 590 of the donors, a V segment was called functional when productive rearrangements were above 56.7%, and segregating when the standard deviation between donors exceeded 5%. A statistical classification framework was built to diagnose cytomegalovirus status from the catalog of TCR beta chain sequences. A later analysis assigned V and J genes by comparing TCR nucleotide sequences with IMGT/GENE-DB human TR gene sequences. The TCRdist pipeline was used in a later analysis to assign CDR3 sequences and most-parsimonious VDJ recombination scenarios. In a later analysis, each TCR beta chain was defined by its CDR3 amino acid sequence together with its V-gene family, and reads lacking a unique V-gene family were excluded. A later analysis removed nearly 600 highly shared, low-generation-probability nucleotide sequences to deal with suspected cross-contamination and a sequencing artifact. For each public chain, a later analysis derived a clonal expansion index from normalized ranks of inferred template counts within each repertoire. A later analysis computed generation probabilities with a VDJ recombination model fitted to out-of-frame rearrangements, and checked the results against IGoR. In a later analysis, hypergeometric tests were used to score TCR-TCR, TCR-HLA and TCR-CMV co-occurrence, with a repertoire-size bias correction applied to TCR pairs. False discovery rates were estimated in a later analysis by permuting HLA or CMV assignments 20 times. In a later analysis, co-occurring TCRs were grouped using DBSCAN, and TCRdist sequence similarity was added for clustering within HLA-allele-positive subsets. Repertoires with fewer than 30,000 or more than 120,000 public chains were left out of co-occurrence clustering, as were four to six repertoires with anomalous nucleotide sharing. This is the immuneACCESS table as TCRdb keeps it, with only in-frame sequences that have V and J called. A part of the clones is gone; compared with another copy, unresolved V genes explain less than half, and the rest is unexplained. V and J calls and clone size follow that table, whereas D and trimming were derived from the DNA. For this sample the table gives 35,000 to 40,000 clones, of which roughly nine tenths were detected only once. The ten biggest clones cover less than 3.5% of the sample.

Its CDR3 holds 16 amino acids, cysteine through phenylalanine. Kept here is only the CDR3 DNA, which spans 48 bases and is read in frame from base 1. The germline V gene (reference sequence) yields GTSNPN for CDR1 and SVGIG for CDR2. Relative to germline, V is missing 3 bases and J is missing 2 bases, with 7 bases of the junction outside any gene match. This sample is drawn from a study of cytomegalovirus exposure and HLA in healthy donors (dated by TCRdb to the late 2010s). For the study in its entirety: An earlier analysis of about 560 of the donors reported about 260 Gb of sequence data and 100 million to 120 million unique TCR beta sequences obtained from about 179 million T cells. Approximately 310 gigabases of sequencing data and 70 million to 85 million unique TCR sequences were included in an early release covering 550 to 650 HLA-typed donors. Among the approximately 400 genotyped donors, approximately 82% belonged to the genetic ancestry cluster associated with self-reported Caucasian donors. The study aimed to test whether cataloging public T cell receptors could reveal signatures of past pathogen exposure. The study profiled the T cell repertoires of about 640 subjects by immunosequencing and related them to cytomegalovirus serostatus. Besides the first cohort of roughly 700 subjects, a separate validation cohort made up of about 120 different subjects was used. To predict cytomegalovirus infection status, the study combined high-throughput TCR immunosequencing, statistical association of individual TCRs with disease status, and machine learning. A later analysis re-examined previously published TCR beta repertoires from more than 550 donors and added high-resolution HLA genotyping to investigate patterns of TCR occurrence. The later analysis used no new phenotypic data to find candidate immune exposures, relying instead on TCR beta sequences and their occurrence across donors. An earlier analysis of 500 to 750 of the donors applied high-throughput TCR beta sequencing to assess whether each TCR beta V gene segment acted as functional or pseudogenic. Alongside the repertoire data, information on donor age, sex, ethnicity and CMV serostatus was compiled. Genome-wide SNP genotypes for about 60% of the roughly 670 donors were used in a later genetic analysis, which treated that subset as a discovery cohort. All discovery cohort repertoires had been generated on a single sequencing platform. Class I and class II HLA loci were covered by the typing at four-digit resolution. Typing coverage varied by locus: roughly 620-640 donors for A, B, C, DRB1 and DQB1; some 520 for DQA1; over 600 for DPA1; around 490 for DPB1. About five DR-DQ haplotypes were treated as single units for association and clustering because of strong linkage in the cohort. Across about 370 genotyped donors of the cohort, an average of about 240,000 unique TCR beta nucleotide sequences per donor were sequenced, and approximately 17% of those sequences were non-productive. General findings and caveats noted by the study authors: For the cohort, immune exposure information was limited to CMV serostatus. The presence/absence analyses assumed that sequencing depth was roughly uniform across donors, and that assumption may not be true. In a later genetic analysis, fewer N-insertions in productive TCRs were reported among donors in an Asian-associated ancestry cluster than the roughly 710-donor mean. In a later analysis, HLA-associated TCR beta chains showed more clonal expansion and lower generation probabilities than non-associated chains that were equally common. The classifier was reported to diagnose cytomegalovirus status with high specificity and sensitivity in both the original cohort and the validation cohort. Some IMGT-functional V segments, including TRBV6-2 and TRBV6-3, could not be distinguished by the 87-base-pair reads and were therefore excluded. Because HLA typing was unavailable for some donors at each locus, only the typed subset was used in association tests. A few of the identified cytomegalovirus-associated TCR beta chains were confirmed in vitro to be specific for cytomegalovirus antigens. In a later analysis, several top co-occurrence clusters were reported to appear linked to parvovirus B19, influenza, CMV and Epstein-Barr virus. When HLA alleles, especially DR and DQ, strongly co-occurred, TCR associations were difficult to assign to individual alleles. In an earlier analysis of 587 of the donors, most TCR beta V segments appeared in productive rearrangements about 90% or about 30% of the time, broadly matching IMGT annotations. In a later analysis, most CMV-associated TCR beta chains were found to appear HLA-restricted, with HLA associations seemingly driven largely by CMV exposure. A further reported finding was that TCR beta sequences accurately predicted the HLA-A and HLA-B alleles for most subjects in the first cohort. The cohort was sequenced for TCR beta chains only, and without alpha or paired-chain data the features that could be detected were limited. A total of some 180 TCR beta chains were listed by the study as associated with cytomegalovirus. A group of highly shared sequence variants was considered likely to be a technical artifact of the sequencing pipeline. A later analysis found that TCR association rates varied across HLA loci, with DRB1 alleles showing the most associated TCRs and HLA-C alleles the fewest. At a false discovery rate of 0.05, a later analysis linked about 17,000 TCR beta sequences to specific HLA alleles. An association between a missense DCLRE1C variant and V-gene and J-gene trimming of TCR beta chains was found in a later genetic analysis and replicated in an independent cohort. Most TCR sequences were observed very rarely across donors, whereas some public TCRs were present in many individuals. Approximately 16 rarely observed V segments, including chromosome 9 orphons, were excluded from the earlier analysis of about 610 of the donors because counts were too low. Linkage disequilibrium might explain the correlated functional status among segregating V segments, but an unknown experimental factor could not be excluded. The authors suggested that the approach could potentially be extended to other disease states and immunological phenotypes.

The cohort consisted of approximately 670 healthy bone marrow donors. At the time of sampling, every cohort member was nominally healthy, though immune exposures that went unrecorded were likely present. The donor was CMV seronegative and was included in the group of approximately 350 seronegative cohort members. A peripheral blood sample was collected from each donor, and TCR beta sequencing was performed on peripheral blood mononuclear cells. Genomic DNA extraction from the blood cell samples was performed with the Qiagen DNeasy Blood Extraction Kit. Sequenced material: PBMCs. The rearranged chain carries TRBV30 and TRBJ2-7; 13 nucleotides in the junction match TRBD2. The source is a woman aged 18-29 years in good health and CMV-seronegative. The DNA sequence is as follows: TGTGCCTGGAGGACTAGCGGGAGGAGGGGAGCCTACGAGCAGTACTTC. Translated, it gives CAWRTSGRRGAYEQYF.